Following are 28 T cell receptor beta chains from one sample sequenced in a study of cytomegalovirus exposure and HLA in healthy donors. Assay: immunoSEQ multiplex PCR; the TCRdb copy retains only in-frame clones and omits some. The repertoire has 200,000 or so clones, around 84% of them found once; the top ten carry around 7%. The specimen sequenced was PBMCs. Every receptor here comes from a man aged 18 to 30 in good health and CMV-seropositive.

V and J are TRBV9 and TRBJ2-1; TRBD2 aligns across 8 bases. The length of the CDR3 is 16 residues. V was pared by 0 bases and J by 3 bases, with 5 bases of the junction left unmatched. In germline, CDR1 is SGDLS, CDR2 YYNGEE. The CDR3 region has the DNA TGTGCCAGCAGCGTAGAAGCGGGAGCGAACTACAATGAGCAGTTCTTC. Translated: CASSVEAGANYNEQFF.

The gene calls are TRBV9 and TRBJ1-3; maybe TRBD1 (6 bases). The ends were cut back, 6 bases at V and 4 bases at J, with 17 bases in the middle. The CDR3 is made up of 15 amino acids. CDR1 and CDR2 (germline): SGDLS, YYNGEE. CDR3 residues: CASTEGAGDGNTIYF. DNA for the CDR3: TGTGCCAGCACCGAAGGGGCAGGGGACGGAAACACCATATATTTT.

The V and J genes are TRBV11-2 and TRBJ1-2; D is unresolved. V lost 5 bases and J 4 bases, leaving 8 bases between the germline ends. The CDR3 runs 12 residues. CDR1 and CDR2 from the germline V gene are SGHAT and FQNNGV. CDR3 sequence reads: CASSAEAYGYTF. The CDR3 DNA reads TGTGCCAGCAGCGCTGAAGCCTATGGCTACACCTTC.

The chain is built from TRBV7-8 and TRBJ2-3, with a weak D call TRBD1 (5 bases). The V and J ends lost 1 base and 5 bases respectively, with 10 bases between them. The CDR3 loop spans 14 amino acids. The germline CDR1 and CDR2 sequences are SGHVS and FQNEAQ. CDR3 DNA: TGTGCCAGCAGCTTAGGACAGCAGCAAGATACGCAGTATTTT. Encoded protein: CASSLGQQQDTQYF. Supplemented by reference TRBV7-8 and TRBJ2-3, the full variable domain reads GAGVSQSPRYKVAKRGQDVALRCDPISGHVSLFWYQQALGQGPEFLTYFQNEAQLDKSGLPSDRFFAERPEGSVSTLKIQRTQQEDSAVYLCASSLGQQQDTQYFGPGTRLTVL.

Notes on this clone: Other DNA sequences in the same sample also yield this CDR3. CDR3 protein: CASRTSGNTDTQYF. The CDR3, as DNA: TGTGCCAGTCGGACTAGCGGGAACACAGATACGCAGTATTTT. The rearrangement links TRBV2 to TRBJ2-3; 12 positions agree with TRBD2. V gave up 9 bases and J gave up 2 bases; unmatched junction bases: 3. The CDR3 loop spans 14 amino acids. Germline-derived CDR1 and CDR2 are SNHLY and FYNNEI.

V is TRBV14 and J is TRBJ2-5; D gene unclear. V was cut by 1 base and J by 4 bases, with 7 bases left in between. The CDR3 consists of 13 residues. Germline V CDR1 and CDR2: SGHDN, FVKESK. The DNA of the CDR3 is TGTGCCAGCAGCCAAGGGTTCGGAGAGACCCAGTACTTC. Residues: CASSQGFGETQYF.

This clone has a single count. The V and J genes are TRBV7-8 and TRBJ2-7; D is possibly TRBD2 (6 bases). CDR1 is SGHVS, CDR2 FQNEAQ, per germline. CDR3 size: 15 residues. V was pared by 1 base and J by 2 bases, with 12 bases between. Written as DNA, the CDR3 is TGTGCCAGCAGCTTAGACTCGGCGGGACCCTACGAGCAGTACTTC. Its protein product is CASSLDSAGPYEQYF.

This sequence joins TRBV9 and TRBJ2-3, with TRBD2 as a possible D gene (6 bases). The CDR3 runs to 17 residues. Trimming took off 7 bases at V and 1 base at J, with 22 bases between the two ends. Germline CDR1 SGDLS, CDR2 YYNGEE. The CDR3 spells CASSALASRGGTDTQYF. CDR3 nucleotides: TGTGCCAGCTCTGCCCTGGCTAGCCGCGGGGGCACAGATACGCAGTATTTT.

By frequency in the sample, this clone is medium-sized. The gene calls are TRBV7-9 and TRBJ2-1; D not resolved. CDR1 and CDR2 (germline): SEHNR, FQNEAQ (reference sequence). The CDR3 runs to 14 residues. Trimming took off 2 bases at V and 6 bases at J, with 11 bases between the two ends. The CDR3 is CASSLYDGVNEQFF. DNA of the CDR3: TGTGCCAGCAGCTTATATGACGGAGTCAATGAGCAGTTCTTC.

This chain connects TRBV5-1 to TRBJ2-3; 10 bases fit TRBD2. The CDR3 sequence is 17 residues long. The germline gives CDR1 SGHRS, CDR2 YFSETQ. J gave up 1 base and V 0 bases, and 5 bases lay outside the gene matches. DNA for the CDR3: TGCGCCAGCAGCTTGGTTCTAGCGGGAGATGGCACAGATACGCAGTATTTT. Translated: CASSLVLAGDGTDTQYF.

On this clone: A read error may produce the germline difference seen at one junction end. The chain carries TRBV7-2 and TRBJ2-1; maybe TRBD2 (6 bases). The CDR3 sequence is 15 residues long. In germline, CDR1 is SGHTA, CDR2 FQGNSA. The CDR3 protein is CASSGRDASNNVQFF. DNA of the CDR3: TGTGCCAGCAGCGGGCGGGACGCATCGAACAATGTGCAGTTCTTC.

This chain connects TRBV4-2 to TRBJ2-1; 11 bases fit TRBD2. The germline V gene encodes CDR1 LGHNA and CDR2 YNFKEQ. Germline trimming cut 2 bases from V and 6 bases from J; bases unmatched to any gene: 6. CDR3 length: 16 amino acids. The CDR3 spells CASSQFSSGRINEQFF. CDR3 sequence (DNA): TGTGCCAGCAGCCAATTTTCTAGCGGGAGGATCAATGAGCAGTTCTTC.

The CDR3 sequence: CASSVTGVGTEAFF. CDR3 nucleotides: TGTGCCAGTAGTGTTACAGGGGTTGGCACTGAAGCTTTCTTT. This chain connects TRBV19 to TRBJ1-1, with TRBD1 identical over 7 bases. Germline V gene sequence: CDR1 LNHDA, CDR2 SQIVND (reference sequence). V was clipped by 5 bases and J by 4 bases; unmatched bases: 7. The CDR3 extends over 14 amino acids.

The J gene is TRBJ1-4, the V gene TRBV5-1, with TRBD1 matching over 7 bases. V was pared by 4 bases and J by 7 bases, with 4 bases of the junction left unmatched. There are 13 residues in the CDR3. CDR1 and CDR2 (germline): SGHRS, YFSETQ. The CDR3 reads CASSRDSTEKLFF. The CDR3 coding sequence is TGCGCCAGCAGCCGGGACAGCACTGAAAAACTGTTTTTT.

This sequence joins TRBV28 and TRBJ1-4; a possible D gene is TRBD1 (5 bases). The CDR3 length is 15 residues. The V gene lost 2 bases and the J gene lost 8 bases, with 15 bases spanning the gap. Germline V lookup: CDR1 MDHEN, CDR2 SYDVKM. As DNA, the CDR3 is TGTGCCAGCAGTTTAACGGTGGGGGGATACGAAAAACTGTTTTTT. Translated: CASSLTVGGYEKLFF.

This chain joins TRBV27 and TRBJ1-1; tentative D call: TRBD1 (6 bases). This CDR3 comprises 14 residues. The ends were cut back, 5 bases at V and 1 base at J, with 11 bases in the middle. Germline assignment: CDR1 MNHEY and CDR2 SMNVEV (reference sequence). CDR3 loop: CASSRQVENTEAFF. The CDR3 DNA follows: TGTGCCAGCAGTAGACAGGTGGAGAACACTGAAGCTTTCTTT.

This clone was recorded a few times. The chain is built from TRBV7-3 and TRBJ1-2; D is perhaps TRBD1 (5 bases). This CDR3 contains 16 residues. Deletions cut 7 bases from V and 6 bases from J, with 24 bases between. The germline gives CDR1 SGHTA, CDR2 FQGTGA. The CDR3 DNA reads as TGTGCCAGCACTGTGGACCGTGGCAGGGAAGCTGATGGCTACACCTTC. Translating it yields CASTVDRGREADGYTF.

The chain joins TRBV28 to TRBJ1-5; 10 positions agree with TRBD1. The germline V gene encodes CDR1 MDHEN and CDR2 SYDVKM. V trimming: 10 bases; J trimming: 7 bases; junction bases outside the gene matches: 13. The CDR3 contains 15 residues. The DNA for the CDR3 is TGTGCCACCAGGGGTCAGGGACAGGGGAGGCAGCCCCAGCATTTT. It translates to CATRGQGQGRQPQHF. Together with reference TRBV28 and TRBJ1-5, the CDR3 gives the full variable domain: DVKVTQSSRYLVKRTGEKVFLECVQDMDHENMFWYRQDPGLGLRLIYFSYDVKMKEKGDIPEGYSVSREKKERFSLILESASTNQTSMYLCATRGQGQGRQPQHFGDGTRLSIL.

This sequence joins TRBV5-5 and TRBJ1-3, with D perhaps matching TRBD1 (5 bases). The CDR3 is 15 residues long. Germline V gene data show CDR1 as SGHKS and CDR2 as YYEKEE (reference sequence). V shed 4 bases and J shed 0 bases, with 11 bases lying between them. The CDR3 bases are TGTGCCAGCAGCGAAGGACACGTCTCTGGAAACACCATATATTTT. Residues: CASSEGHVSGNTIYF.

The chain carries TRBV2 and TRBJ1-5, with unresolved D. The CDR3 runs 11 residues. V was trimmed by 4 bases and J by 11 bases, leaving 9 bases between them. Germline loops: CDR1 SNHLY, CDR2 FYNNEI. CDR3 sequence reads: CASSVQRAQHF. The CDR3 DNA follows: TGTGCCAGCAGTGTACAGCGGGCCCAGCATTTT.

This chain joins TRBV19 and TRBJ1-3, with no clear D. The CDR3 runs to 15 residues. Trimming shortened V by 4 bases and J by 0 bases, and 10 bases separated the two germline ends. The germline V gene has CDR1 LNHDA and CDR2 SQIVND (reference sequence). The DNA of the CDR3 is TGTGCCAGTAGTACCCCACGGAGCTCTGGAAACACCATATATTTT. Translated, it gives CASSTPRSSGNTIYF.

The genes are TRBV9 and TRBJ2-1; weak D call: TRBD2 (6 bases). In germline, CDR1 is SGDLS, CDR2 YYNGEE. Trimming took 0 bases from V and 4 from J, leaving 14 bases between them. This CDR3 comprises 16 residues. This CDR3 is CASSVEGWTTYNEQFF. In DNA form, the CDR3 reads TGTGCCAGCAGCGTAGAGGGTTGGACTACTTACAATGAGCAGTTCTTC.

This clone appeared a single time. The CDR3 DNA follows: TGTGCCAGCAGCCCGGTTCACACAGGGTGGCAAGAGACCCAGTACTTC. As protein: CASSPVHTGWQETQYF. The chain employs TRBV11-2 and TRBJ2-5; D may be TRBD1 (6 bases). This CDR3 is 16 amino acids long. V was trimmed by 5 bases and J by 2 bases, leaving 18 bases between them. Germline CDR1 SGHAT, CDR2 FQNNGV. The full variable domain, its missing parts supplied by reference TRBV11-2 and TRBJ2-5, is EAGVAQSPRYKIIEKRQSVAFWCNPISGHATLYWYQQILGQGPKLLIQFQNNGVVDDSQLPKDRFSAERLKGVDSTLKIQPAKLEDSAVYLCASSPVHTGWQETQYFGPGTRLLVL.

In its sample, this clone was seen once. The chain combines TRBV13 with TRBJ2-3; 7 nucleotides agree with TRBD1. Germline V CDR1 and CDR2: PRHDT, FYEKMQ (reference sequence). V trimming: 10 bases; J trimming: 5 bases; junction bases outside the gene matches: 9. This CDR3 comprises 13 residues. The CDR3 region has the DNA TGTGCCACCTCTACAGGGGTGGGAGATACGCAGTATTTT. This encodes CATSTGVGDTQYF.

The V and J genes are TRBV9 and TRBJ2-1; tentative D call: TRBD2 (6 bases). Germline V gene lookup returns CDR1 SGDLS and CDR2 YYNGEE. V lost 4 bases and J lost 10, with 21 bases in between. The CDR3 covers 15 residues. Here the CDR3 DNA reads TGTGCCAGCAGCCCTCCGGGAGAACGGAATAGAGAGCAGTTCTTC. This gives the protein CASSPPGERNREQFF.

This clone was found once. The chain couples TRBV7-3 to TRBJ2-2; perhaps TRBD1 as D (5 bases). Germline CDR1 is SGHTA and CDR2 is FQGTGA. The CDR3 is made up of 15 amino acids. With 5 bases removed from V and 4 bases from J, the gap between germline ends came to 14 bases. In nucleotides, the CDR3 is TGTGCCAGCAGCCCCCAGGGTAGTACCACCGGGGAGCTGTTTTTT. The encoded protein is CASSPQGSTTGELFF.

The rearrangement uses TRBV10-3 and TRBJ2-1; a possible D gene is TRBD1 (6 bases). This CDR3 has 14 amino acids. Germline values: CDR1 ENHRY, CDR2 SYGVKD. V lost 9 bases to trimming and J lost 7 bases, with 19 bases between them. CDR3 residues: CAISENREWNEQFF. The CDR3 region has the DNA TGTGCCATTTCAGAAAACAGGGAATGGAATGAGCAGTTCTTC.

The CDR3 region is CASSYGLAKGNIQYF. CDR3 nucleotide sequence: TGTGCCAGCAGTTACGGACTTGCAAAGGGAAACATTCAGTACTTC. The chain links TRBV6-6 to TRBJ2-4; TRBD2 is a possible D gene (5 bases). Deletions cut 2 bases from V and 6 bases from J, with 14 bases between. The CDR3 totals 15 residues. Germline CDR1 is MNHNY and CDR2 is SVGAGI (reference sequence).